This T cell receptor (beta chain) was obtained from a study of T cell clones after liver transplantation. Method: immunoSEQ multiplex PCR; TCRdb's copy keeps in-frame clones and lacks some. The repertoire consists of 20,000 to 25,000 clones, with more than 65% occurring once and the leading ten covering roughly 35%. V was clipped by 2 bases and J by 4 bases, with 9 bases between them. The CDR3 runs 13 residues. Germline assignment: CDR1 LNHDA and CDR2 SQIVND (reference sequence). The TCR was taken from a human patient who received a liver transplant. Certain T cells may be donor cells from the graft. The rearrangement uses TRBV19 and TRBJ2-7; D call uncertain. Sequencing used CD8+ T cells from blood, obtained around 52 months after liver transplant. CDR3 loop: CASSISLRYEQYF. The CDR3 nucleotides read TGTGCCAGTAGTATATCATTAAGGTACGAGCAGTACTTC.